The 30 T cell receptor beta chains below were found in one sample sequenced in a study of shared clonotypes between healthy human individuals. The repertoire was sequenced with immunoSEQ multiplex PCR; TCRdb's copy has only in-frame clones and lacks some. The sample includes millions of clones, around 96% of them seen just once. In the naive CD8 group, cells lacked CD45RO and were positively selected for CCR7, so terminally differentiated effector memory CD45RA+ cells were left out. Sample: naive CD8+ T cells sorted from blood. The receptors stem from a man between 18 and 29 years old in good health.

The DNA of the CDR3 is TGCAGCGTTGAAGAGGGAACTAGCGGGAGTTACGAGCAGTTCTTC. It specifies CSVEEGTSGSYEQFF. The J gene is TRBJ2-1, the V gene TRBV29-1; TRBD2 matches at 11 bases. With 0 bases clipped from V and 10 bases from J, the junction kept 8 bases outside the gene matches. Per germline, CDR1 SQVTM and CDR2 ANQGSEA. The CDR3 runs to 15 residues.

The chain carries TRBV2 and TRBJ2-2, with 9 bases lining up with TRBD2. The CDR3 runs to 17 residues. J lost 1 base, V lost 1 base, and 4 bases had no gene match. Germline-derived CDR1 and CDR2 are SNHLY and FYNNEI. The CDR3 loop reads CASSEGNSGGNTGELFF. DNA of the CDR3: TGTGCCAGCAGTGAAGGAAATAGCGGGGGGAACACCGGGGAGCTGTTTTTT.

The rearrangement uses TRBV19 and TRBJ2-7; D gene unclear. Trimming pared 7 bases from V and 3 bases from J, leaving 13 bases between. The CDR3 is 13 residues long. CDR1 and CDR2 from the germline V gene are LNHDA and SQIVND (reference sequence). The CDR3 region is CASTATYGYEQYF. CDR3 nucleotide sequence: TGTGCCAGTACCGCTACCTACGGCTACGAGCAGTACTTC.

The chain links TRBV5-1 to TRBJ2-7; 8 bases are a match to TRBD2. The junction had 6 bases not matched to a gene; V was cut back by 0 bases and J by 4 bases. The CDR3 totals 15 residues. The V gene's germline CDR1 is SGHRS and CDR2 YFSETQ. This CDR3 reads CASSLGTSRYYEQYF. In nucleotides, the CDR3 is TGCGCCAGCAGCTTGGGGACTAGCAGATATTACGAGCAGTACTTC.

This chain's CDR3 is CASSQEGLAGGGETQYF. The CDR3 region has the DNA TGTGCCAGCAGCCAAGAGGGACTAGCGGGGGGAGGTGAGACCCAGTACTTC. The chain employs TRBV4-2 and TRBJ2-5; 15 bases match TRBD2. The CDR3 runs 17 residues. The germline V gene has CDR1 LGHNA and CDR2 YNFKEQ. V lost 0 bases to trimming and J lost 5 bases; unmatched junction nucleotides: 4.

The chain employs TRBV6-1 and TRBJ2-3; 9 bases line up with TRBD2. The CDR3 sequence is 16 residues long. V was clipped by 3 bases and J by 2 bases; unmatched bases: 6. Per the germline V gene, CDR1 is MNHNS and CDR2 is SASEGT. CDR3 amino acids: CASSDHLAGYTDTQYF. The DNA for the CDR3 is TGTGCCAGCAGTGATCACCTAGCGGGGTACACAGATACGCAGTATTTT.

The chain joins TRBV30 to TRBJ1-1, with a possible D match to TRBD1 (5 bases). CDR1 is GTSNPN, CDR2 SVGIG, per germline (reference sequence). V was pared by 7 bases and J by 0 bases, with 12 bases between. The CDR3 has 13 residues. The CDR3 spells CASSGHMNTEAFF. The CDR3 coding sequence is TGTGCCTCCTCCGGACACATGAACACTGAAGCTTTCTTT.

This chain connects TRBV28 to TRBJ2-7; 7 nucleotides match TRBD1. This CDR3 has 17 residues. The germline CDR1 and CDR2 sequences are MDHEN and SYDVKM. Unmatched junction bases numbered 10, after V lost 2 bases and J lost 0 bases. CDR3 protein: CASSLTLQGTSSYEQYF. CDR3 DNA sequence: TGTGCCAGCAGTTTAACCCTACAGGGGACCAGCTCCTACGAGCAGTACTTC.

This chain uses TRBV6-6 with TRBJ1-5, with 7 bases lining up with TRBD1. The CDR3 totals 14 residues. CDR1 is MNHNY and CDR2 is SVGAGI in the germline V gene (reference sequence). Unmatched junction bases numbered 7, after V lost 7 bases and J lost 4 bases. CDR3 sequence: CASTSVQGNQPQHF. The DNA for the CDR3 is TGTGCCAGCACTTCAGTACAGGGGAATCAGCCCCAGCATTTT.

The chain links TRBV5-8 to TRBJ2-5, with D perhaps matching TRBD1 (6 bases). V lost 1 base and J 2 bases, leaving 12 bases between the germline ends. The CDR3 is made up of 15 amino acids. The germline V gene has CDR1 SGHTS and CDR2 YDEGEE. Here the CDR3 reads CASSLSGDTQETQYF. The CDR3 DNA follows: TGTGCCAGCAGCTTGTCAGGGGACACACAAGAGACCCAGTACTTC.

J is TRBJ2-3 and V is TRBV9, with D unresolved. The CDR3 is made up of 16 amino acids. The V end was cut by 2 bases, the J end by 6 bases, with 19 bases between. The germline V gene encodes CDR1 SGDLS and CDR2 YYNGEE. CDR3 DNA: TGTGCCAGCAGCGTCTCTGGTTCGCTGGGATCTGATACGCAGTATTTT. This gives the protein CASSVSGSLGSDTQYF.

This clone has a single count. The chain has TRBV11-3 and TRBJ2-7; tentative D call: TRBD1 (6 bases). CDR1 SGHNT and CDR2 YENEEA come from the germline V gene. Trimming removed 7 bases at V and 6 bases at J, with 19 bases between. This CDR3 comprises 14 residues. The CDR3 DNA sequence: TGTGCCAGCACCCGGGTAATCAGGGGCCTCGAGCAGTACTTC. Translated, it gives CASTRVIRGLEQYF.

The chain has TRBV5-8 and TRBJ1-5, with a tentative D call TRBD1 (6 bases). Between the trimmed V and J ends, which lost 3 bases and 0 bases, there was a span of 10 bases. This CDR3 comprises 15 residues. Germline CDR1 SGHTS, CDR2 YDEGEE. The CDR3 loop is CASSWGQISNQPQHF. The DNA of the CDR3 is TGTGCCAGCAGCTGGGGACAAATTAGCAATCAGCCCCAGCATTTT.

Remarks on this clone: The sample carries other DNA sequences with the same CDR3. In DNA form, the CDR3 reads TGCAGCGCCGGGGACAGCTACGAGCAGTACTTC. This gives the protein CSAGDSYEQYF. The chain employs TRBV29-1 and TRBJ2-7; 7 bases are shared with TRBD1. CDR1 and CDR2 from the germline V gene are SQVTM and ANQGSEA. The CDR3 length is 11 residues. V gave up 7 bases and J gave up 3 bases; unmatched junction bases: 3.

As for this clone: Distinct nucleotide sequences in the sample also encode this CDR3. The CDR3 is CASSVGPDNYGYTF. CDR3 sequence (DNA): TGTGCCAGCAGCGTCGGACCGGATAACTATGGCTACACCTTC. This chain joins TRBV9 and TRBJ1-2; D is uncertain. CDR1 is SGDLS, CDR2 YYNGEE, per germline. The CDR3 sequence is 14 residues long. The ends were cut back, 2 bases at V and 1 base at J, with 9 bases in the middle.

The chain has TRBV9 and TRBJ2-7, with D tentatively TRBD2 (6 bases). This CDR3 is 15 amino acids long. Germline loops: CDR1 SGDLS, CDR2 YYNGEE. V was pared by 0 bases and J by 3 bases, with 13 bases between. CDR3 nucleotide sequence: TGTGCCAGCAGCGTAGAACCCCGGGAGAACTACGAGCAGTACTTC. Its protein product is CASSVEPRENYEQYF.

The chain joins TRBV5-4 to TRBJ2-1, with D possibly TRBD2 on 5 matching bases. Per germline, CDR1 SGHNT and CDR2 YYREEE (reference sequence). This CDR3 contains 17 residues. Trimming shortened V by 4 bases and J by 7 bases, and 24 bases separated the two germline ends. The CDR3 bases are TGTGCCAGCAGCCCCCGGGAAGTAGACCCGCTTGGGAATGAGCAGTTCTTC. Its protein is CASSPREVDPLGNEQFF.

This chain connects TRBV6-1 to TRBJ2-4; 9 bases line up with TRBD1. Unmatched junction bases numbered 5, after V lost 2 bases and J lost 6 bases. Germline V gives CDR1 MNHNS, CDR2 SASEGT. This CDR3 comprises 15 residues. CDR3 bases: TGTGCCAGCAGTGAATGGCACAGGGGGCGAAACATTCAGTACTTC. Its protein is CASSEWHRGRNIQYF.

Only one count was recorded for this clone. The chain is built from TRBV9 and TRBJ2-1, with TRBD2 as a possible D gene (5 bases). The germline gives CDR1 SGDLS, CDR2 YYNGEE. This CDR3 has 15 amino acids. V lost 0 bases and J lost 4, with 11 bases in between. CDR3 sequence reads: CASSVAGVKYNEQFF. CDR3 nucleotide sequence: TGTGCCAGCAGCGTAGCCGGGGTGAAATACAATGAGCAGTTCTTC.

This rearrangement joins TRBV7-9 to TRBJ2-5, with a possible D match to TRBD1 (6 bases). CDR3 length: 14 amino acids. Per germline, CDR1 SEHNR and CDR2 FQNEAQ (reference sequence). V was shortened by 4 bases and J by 4 bases, with 13 bases between the two germline ends. Here the CDR3 reads CASSSPGAGETQYF. CDR3 nucleotides: TGTGCCAGCAGCTCCCCAGGGGCGGGAGAGACCCAGTACTTC.

The chain combines TRBV27 with TRBJ2-1; TRBD2 matches 7 bases. V dropped 1 base and J dropped 3; count of bases not matched to a gene: 3. The CDR3 has 15 residues. Germline V gene sequence: CDR1 MNHEY, CDR2 SMNVEV (reference sequence). The CDR3 is CASSLWGGDYNEQFF. As DNA, the CDR3 is TGTGCCAGCAGTTTATGGGGGGGAGACTACAATGAGCAGTTCTTC.

The chain links TRBV30 to TRBJ1-5, with D unresolved. The V end lost 0 bases, the J end lost 0 bases, and 12 bases lay between the germline ends. This CDR3 is built from 16 residues. Germline V gives CDR1 GTSNPN, CDR2 SVGIG (reference sequence). The CDR3 here is CAWSVEGGDSNQPQHF. The CDR3 DNA sequence: TGTGCCTGGAGTGTAGAAGGCGGGGATAGCAATCAGCCCCAGCATTTT.

The J gene is TRBJ2-3, the V gene TRBV4-1; TRBD2 aligns across 11 bases. In germline, CDR1 is MGHRA, CDR2 YSYEKL. The CDR3 is 16 residues long. Trimming removed 4 bases from V and 3 bases from J; junction bases left unmatched: 6. The CDR3 coding sequence is TGCGCCAGCAGCCTCCCCGTAGCGGGAGGGACAGATACGCAGTATTTT. It is translated as CASSLPVAGGTDTQYF.

The CDR3 protein is CASTGGWTNEKLFF. For the CDR3, the DNA is TGTGCCAGCACCGGGGGTTGGACTAATGAAAAACTGTTTTTT. This chain links TRBV6-1 with TRBJ1-4, with a weak D call TRBD1 (5 bases). Germline values: CDR1 MNHNS, CDR2 SASEGT. CDR3 length: 14 residues. Trimming shortened V by 7 bases and J by 2 bases, and 11 bases separated the two germline ends.

This sequence joins TRBV6-1 and TRBJ1-5, with D unresolved. Germline V CDR1 and CDR2: MNHNS, SASEGT. The V end was cut by 2 bases, the J end by 3 bases, with 5 bases between. This CDR3 region has 13 residues. The CDR3, as DNA: TGTGCCAGCAGTGAAATTTACAATCAGCCCCAGCATTTT. Translation: CASSEIYNQPQHF.

The chain recombines TRBV10-2 with TRBJ2-7; D uncertain. The CDR3 contains 13 residues. V gave up 2 bases and J gave up 3 bases, with 8 bases separating them. Per germline, CDR1 WSHSY and CDR2 SAAADI. The CDR3 spells CASSEPDNYEQYF. The DNA of the CDR3 is TGCGCCAGCAGTGAGCCCGACAACTACGAGCAGTACTTC.

The V and J genes are TRBV27 and TRBJ2-7, with 7 bases matching TRBD1. CDR3 size: 14 residues. The V and J ends lost 6 bases and 4 bases, in that order; junction bases with no gene match: 9. Germline CDR1 is MNHEY and CDR2 is SMNVEV (reference sequence). The CDR3 reads CASRPTGIGYEQYF. The CDR3 DNA reads as TGTGCCAGCAGACCGACAGGGATAGGTTACGAGCAGTACTTC.

The chain is built from TRBV15 and TRBJ2-7; possible D gene TRBD2, 6 bases. The germline V gene encodes CDR1 LNHNV and CDR2 YYDKDF (reference sequence). The CDR3 sequence is 14 residues long. V lost 6 bases and J lost 3, with 15 bases in between. CDR3 residues: CATREVAESYEQYF. The CDR3 region has the DNA TGTGCCACCAGGGAGGTAGCGGAGAGCTACGAGCAGTACTTC. Together with reference TRBV15 and TRBJ2-7, the CDR3 gives the full variable domain: DAMVIQNPRYQVTQFGKPVTLSCSQTLNHNVMYWYQQKSSQAPKLLFHYYDKDFNNEADTPDNFQSRRPNTSFCFLDIRSPGLGDTAMYLCATREVAESYEQYFGPGTRLTVT.

The chain carries TRBV10-3 and TRBJ1-2; D ambiguous. CDR1 is ENHRY, CDR2 SYGVKD, per germline. The V end was cut by 7 bases, the J end by 2 bases, with 8 bases between. This CDR3 is built from 12 residues. CDR3 sequence (DNA): TGTGCCATCATCGACGGAAACTATGGCTACACCTTC. It translates to CAIIDGNYGYTF.

This sequence joins TRBV5-8 and TRBJ2-2; TRBD1 might be the D (6 bases). Germline V lookup: CDR1 SGHTS, CDR2 YDEGEE. Deletions cut 0 bases from V and 0 bases from J, with 12 bases between. This CDR3 comprises 17 residues. The DNA of the CDR3 is TGTGCCAGCAGCTTGGTGTGGACAGAGACGAACACCGGGGAGCTGTTTTTT. This sequence encodes CASSLVWTETNTGELFF.